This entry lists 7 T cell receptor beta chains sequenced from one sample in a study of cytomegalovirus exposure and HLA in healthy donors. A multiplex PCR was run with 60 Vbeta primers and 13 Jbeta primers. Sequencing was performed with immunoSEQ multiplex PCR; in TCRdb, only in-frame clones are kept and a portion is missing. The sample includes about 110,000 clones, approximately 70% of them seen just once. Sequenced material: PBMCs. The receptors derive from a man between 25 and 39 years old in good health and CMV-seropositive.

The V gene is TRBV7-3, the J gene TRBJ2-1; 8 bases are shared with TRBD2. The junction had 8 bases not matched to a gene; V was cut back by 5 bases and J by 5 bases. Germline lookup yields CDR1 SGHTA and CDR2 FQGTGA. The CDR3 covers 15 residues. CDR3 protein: CASSLFGGANNEQFF. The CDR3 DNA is TGTGCCAGCAGCCTCTTCGGGGGGGCAAACAATGAGCAGTTCTTC.

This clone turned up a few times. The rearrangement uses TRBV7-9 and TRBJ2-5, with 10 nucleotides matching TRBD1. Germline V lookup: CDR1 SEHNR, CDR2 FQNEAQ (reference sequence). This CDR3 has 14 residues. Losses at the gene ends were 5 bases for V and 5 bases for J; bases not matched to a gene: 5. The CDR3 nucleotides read TGTGCCAGCAGCCTAGGGACAGGGGTTGAGACCCAGTACTTC. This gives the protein CASSLGTGVETQYF.

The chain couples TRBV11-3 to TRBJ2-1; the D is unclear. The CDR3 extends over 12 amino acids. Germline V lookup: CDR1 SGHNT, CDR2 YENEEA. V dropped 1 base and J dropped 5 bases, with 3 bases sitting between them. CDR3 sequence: CASSLGDNEQFF. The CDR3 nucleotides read TGTGCCAGCAGCTTAGGAGACAATGAGCAGTTCTTC.

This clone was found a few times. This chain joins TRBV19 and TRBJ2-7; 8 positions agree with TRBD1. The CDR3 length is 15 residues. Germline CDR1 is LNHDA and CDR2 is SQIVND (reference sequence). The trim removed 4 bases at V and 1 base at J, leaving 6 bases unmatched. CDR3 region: CASSTGGDRSYEQYF. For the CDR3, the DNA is TGTGCCAGTAGTACAGGGGGCGACAGGTCCTACGAGCAGTACTTC.

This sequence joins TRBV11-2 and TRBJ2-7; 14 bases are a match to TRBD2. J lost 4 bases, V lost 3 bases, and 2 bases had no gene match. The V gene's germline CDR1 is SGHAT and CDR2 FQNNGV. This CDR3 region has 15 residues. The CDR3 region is CASSLGLAGVYEQYF. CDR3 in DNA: TGTGCCAGCAGCTTGGGACTAGCGGGGGTGTACGAGCAGTACTTC.

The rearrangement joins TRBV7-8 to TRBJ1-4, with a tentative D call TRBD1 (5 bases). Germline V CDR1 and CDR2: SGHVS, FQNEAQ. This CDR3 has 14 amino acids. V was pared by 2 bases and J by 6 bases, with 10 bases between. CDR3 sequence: CASSLRGTDEKLFF. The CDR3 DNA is TGTGCCAGCAGCTTACGGGGGACGGATGAAAAACTGTTTTTT.

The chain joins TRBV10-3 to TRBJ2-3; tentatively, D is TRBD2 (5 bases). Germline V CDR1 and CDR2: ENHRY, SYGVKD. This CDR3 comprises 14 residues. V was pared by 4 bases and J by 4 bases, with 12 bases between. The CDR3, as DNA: TGTGCCATCAGTGGGCCGGGAATGGCAGATACGCAGTATTTT. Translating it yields CAISGPGMADTQYF.